The rows below give T cell receptor beta chains drawn from one sample of a study of blood T cell repertoires in COVID-19. Using immunoSEQ multiplex PCR, the repertoire was profiled, and TCRdb retains in-frame clones only, with some absent. The data show under 350,000 clones, less than 85% seen once. The specimen sequenced was peripheral blood. These receptors were obtained from a man in his fifties or sixties who had recovered from COVID-19. The CDR3 runs from the conserved cysteine through the conserved F or W. The order of the fields is V gene, J gene, D gene, CDR3 protein. The D gene is left open where the match is weak.

>TRBV7-2|TRBJ1-5|TRBD1
CASSLVGTGGFQPQHF
>TRBV3-1/TRBV3-2|TRBJ1-2|TRBD1
CASSQVGQGMSYTF
>TRBV3-1/TRBV3-2|TRBJ2-1|.
CASSGGRGKSYNEQFF
>TRBV30|TRBJ1-6|TRBD1
CAGGQGARSPLHF
>TRBV3-1/TRBV3-2|TRBJ1-6|TRBD1
CASSTGQGNNSPLHF
>TRBV30|TRBJ2-2|TRBD1
CAWRGGTGGSGELFF
>TRBV11-2|TRBJ1-3|TRBD1
CASSLEWTGAGNTIYF
>TRBV6-1|TRBJ1-6|.
CASSEAPRSPLHF
>TRBV3-1/TRBV3-2|TRBJ2-7|TRBD1
CASSRTGNTYEQYF
>TRBV19|TRBJ2-6|TRBD1
CASSPWAGRTGAGANVLTF
>TRBV6-5|TRBJ1-6|.
CASRGLAGWDSPLHF
>TRBV19|TRBJ2-2|TRBD1
CASSQGQGRSGELFF
>TRBV9|TRBJ1-2|.
CASSGPSVEREYGYTF
>TRBV3-1/TRBV3-2|TRBJ2-1|.
CASSQDGGSPYNEQFF
>TRBV28|TRBJ2-7|TRBD1
CASSPRTGFHEQYF
>TRBV27|TRBJ2-7|.
CATARGYEQYF
>TRBV29-1|TRBJ1-1|.
CSGKQGQNTEAFF
>TRBV7-9|TRBJ1-4|.
CASSSGGWPEKLFF
>TRBV28|TRBJ2-2|TRBD2
CASSLGGRARTGELFF
>TRBV7-2|TRBJ1-1|TRBD1
CASSKTGGKGTEAFF
>TRBV4-1|TRBJ2-1|.
CASSQNRYYYNEQFF
>TRBV2|TRBJ2-1|.
CASLRPDSYNEQFF
>TRBV19|TRBJ2-3|TRBD2
CASTPGLVGTDTQYF
>TRBV5-8|TRBJ2-3|TRBD2
CASSPSGSFSDTQYF
>TRBV30|TRBJ1-1|.
CAWSGGRAFF
>TRBV6-2/TRBV6-3|TRBJ1-2|.
CASSYTANYGYTF
>TRBV6-5|TRBJ1-1|.
CASRRSQGSTEAFF
>TRBV6-6|TRBJ2-7|TRBD1
CASSYRTGASYEQYF
>TRBV10-1|TRBJ1-5|.
CASSEAREVGQPQHF
>TRBV3-1/TRBV3-2|TRBJ2-7|.
CASSQGVGGAGTYEQYF
>TRBV11-2|TRBJ2-5|TRBD1
CASSLEGGSGETQYF
>TRBV7-9|TRBJ1-2|.
CASSSAWAQYGYTF
>TRBV19|TRBJ2-6|TRBD1
CASSTTGGGSGANVLTF
>TRBV19|TRBJ2-1|TRBD2
CASSISSAGVFNEQFF
>TRBV5-6|TRBJ2-5|.
CASSLASGFTETQYF
>TRBV29-1|TRBJ2-3|TRBD2
CSVDGTSGGGDTQYF
>TRBV19|TRBJ1-2|.
CASRGDTMGYTF
>TRBV25-1|TRBJ2-3|.
CASSVEGHGNADTQYF
>TRBV11-2|TRBJ2-1|TRBD1
CASSLDRGPANEQFF
>TRBV2|TRBJ2-5|.
CASRFEETQYF
>TRBV29-1|TRBJ2-5|.
CSAGLHETQYF